The source of this T cell receptor beta chain is a study of blood T cell repertoires in COVID-19. Overall study context: Acute and convalescent COVID-19 samples came from the United States, Italy and Spain. T cells, B-cell-depleted T cells, or PBMCs supplied cDNA or gDNA.

Trimming stripped 6 bases from V and 5 bases from J, with 13 bases between. There are 13 residues in the CDR3. The germline V gene has CDR1 MGHRA and CDR2 YSYEKL. Original data processing: The authors estimated nucleated cell counts from reference gene primer amplification. Sequencing used immunoSEQ multiplex PCR; TCRdb keeps in-frame clones, though not all of them. V and J calls plus clone size are reproduced from that table; the DNA served to infer D and trimming. The sample holds 100,000 or so clones, about nine tenths seen once. Input material: peripheral blood. The receptor was isolated from a man between 65 and 85 years old with acute or convalescent COVID-19. The chain joins TRBV4-1 to TRBJ1-1; TRBD1 is a possible D gene (5 bases). The chain's CDR3 is CASRMRGGTEAFF. The CDR3 DNA follows: TGCGCCAGCAGGATGAGGGGAGGTACTGAAGCTTTCTTT.